The 28 T cell receptor beta chains below come from one sample, sequenced in a study of cytomegalovirus exposure and HLA in healthy donors. In the PCR, 60 Vbeta and 13 Jbeta primers were used. Using immunoSEQ multiplex PCR, the repertoire was profiled, and TCRdb retains in-frame clones only, with some absent. This table has about 140,000 clones, approximately 72% appearing once. Sequencing was carried out using PBMCs. These receptors were taken from a woman aged 55-69 years in good health and CMV-seronegative.

This clone came up a few times. The chain combines TRBV6-1 with TRBJ1-2; TRBD1 aligns across 7 bases. V shed 9 bases, J shed 4 bases, and the junction held 8 bases outside the gene matches. CDR1 and CDR2 (germline): MNHNS, SASEGT. The CDR3 sequence is 13 residues long. The DNA for the CDR3 is TGTGCCAGTCGGGACAGCCCCCCCTATGGCTACACCTTC. Translation gives CASRDSPPYGYTF.

This clone appeared a single time. The genes are TRBV19 and TRBJ2-2; the D is unclear. Trimming shortened V by 10 bases and J by 1 base, and 7 bases separated the two germline ends. Per the germline V gene, CDR1 is LNHDA and CDR2 is SQIVND (reference sequence). This CDR3 has 12 residues. The DNA for the CDR3 is TGTGCCACTAAAAAGAACACCGGGGAGCTGTTTTTT. Its translation: CATKKNTGELFF. The whole variable domain, remainder taken from reference TRBV19 and TRBJ2-2, is DGGITQSPKYLFRKEGQNVTLSCEQNLNHDAMYWYRQDPGQGLRLIYYSQIVNDFQKGDIAEGYSVSREKKESFPLTVTSAQKNPTAFYLCATKKNTGELFFGEGSRLTVL.

This chain uses TRBV19 with TRBJ2-7; tentatively, D is TRBD1 (5 bases). In germline, CDR1 is LNHDA, CDR2 SQIVND (reference sequence). The CDR3 is 11 amino acids. V lost 8 bases and J 6 bases, leaving 11 bases between the germline ends. CDR3 DNA sequence: TGTGCCAGTGGTCAGGGTCGCGAGCAGTACTTC. Translation: CASGQGREQYF. The whole variable domain, filled in from reference TRBV19 and TRBJ2-7, reads DGGITQSPKYLFRKEGQNVTLSCEQNLNHDAMYWYRQDPGQGLRLIYYSQIVNDFQKGDIAEGYSVSREKKESFPLTVTSAQKNPTAFYLCASGQGREQYFGPGTRLTVT.

The rearrangement joins TRBV10-3 to TRBJ2-3, with 9 bases identical to TRBD2. V lost 4 bases to trimming and J lost 3 bases; unmatched junction nucleotides: 2. CDR3 length: 14 residues. Looked up from germline, CDR1 is ENHRY and CDR2 is SYGVKD. CDR3 region: CAISGLAATDTQYF. Written as DNA, the CDR3 is TGTGCCATCAGTGGACTAGCGGCAACAGATACGCAGTATTTT.

J is TRBJ2-5 and V is TRBV4-2; 13 bases align to TRBD2. This CDR3 has 16 residues. Germline V gene sequence: CDR1 LGHNA, CDR2 YNFKEQ. With 1 base clipped from V and 4 bases from J, the junction kept 3 bases outside the gene matches. CDR3 protein: CASSQGTSGSLETQYF. The CDR3 bases are TGTGCCAGCAGCCAAGGGACTAGCGGGAGCCTAGAGACCCAGTACTTC.

This rearrangement joins TRBV5-1 to TRBJ2-1; 7 bases are shared with TRBD1. This CDR3 has 15 residues. The germline gives CDR1 SGHRS, CDR2 YFSETQ. Germline trimming cut 1 base from V and 0 bases from J; bases unmatched to any gene: 1. In DNA form, the CDR3 reads TGCGCCAGCAGCTTGCGGGACAGCTCCTACAATGAGCAGTTCTTC. It codes for CASSLRDSSYNEQFF.

The J gene is TRBJ2-3, the V gene TRBV27; 11 bases are shared with TRBD2. V dropped 5 bases and J dropped 6; count of bases not matched to a gene: 7. The CDR3 contains 15 residues. Germline-derived CDR1 and CDR2 are MNHEY and SMNVEV (reference sequence). CDR3 in DNA: TGTGCCAGCAGTCTAACTAGCGGGGGTGCCGATACGCAGTATTTT. Its translation is CASSLTSGGADTQYF.

In this sample, this clone turned up a few times. The chain uses TRBV11-2 and TRBJ2-7; 7 bases fit TRBD1. This CDR3 region has 14 residues. Germline CDR1 SGHAT, CDR2 FQNNGV. Unmatched junction bases numbered 8, after V lost 3 bases and J lost 6 bases. CDR3 protein: CASSFSTGYFEQYF. DNA for the CDR3: TGTGCCAGCAGCTTCTCGACAGGGTATTTCGAGCAGTACTTC.

V is TRBV18 and J is TRBJ2-3; TRBD2 matches at 10 bases. Germline-derived CDR1 and CDR2 are KGHSH and LQKENI. Losses at the gene ends were 1 base for V and 1 base for J; bases not matched to a gene: 2. This CDR3 is 16 amino acids long. The CDR3 DNA reads as TGTGCCAGCTCACCACGGCTAGCGGGAGGCACAGATACGCAGTATTTT. This translates into CASSPRLAGGTDTQYF.

V is TRBV19 and J is TRBJ2-2; 7 positions match TRBD1. This CDR3 has 16 amino acids. The V gene's germline CDR1 is LNHDA and CDR2 SQIVND (reference sequence). After removal of 5 bases from V and 7 bases from J, the junction contained 13 bases not matched to a gene. CDR3 residues: CASSPPGQTPRGELFF. In DNA, the CDR3 is TGTGCCAGTAGTCCTCCGGGACAGACGCCTCGCGGGGAGCTGTTTTTT. The full variable domain, rest sourced from reference TRBV19 and TRBJ2-2, is DGGITQSPKYLFRKEGQNVTLSCEQNLNHDAMYWYRQDPGQGLRLIYYSQIVNDFQKGDIAEGYSVSREKKESFPLTVTSAQKNPTAFYLCASSPPGQTPRGELFFGEGSRLTVL.

This clone was counted a few times. The chain recombines TRBV9 with TRBJ1-3; no reliable D call. The CDR3 extends over 14 amino acids. V lost 1 base to trimming and J lost 0 bases, with 5 bases between them. Germline V gene data show CDR1 as SGDLS and CDR2 as YYNGEE. As DNA, the CDR3 is TGTGCCAGCAGCGTATCCTTCTCTGGAAACACCATATATTTT. This codes for CASSVSFSGNTIYF.

This clone was counted between two and nine times. V and J are TRBV27 and TRBJ2-7; 10 positions match TRBD1. Per the germline V gene, CDR1 is MNHEY and CDR2 is SMNVEV (reference sequence). Trimming removed 5 bases from V and 4 bases from J; junction bases left unmatched: 8. The CDR3 runs to 15 residues. This CDR3 reads CASSAPTGGGYEQYF. DNA for the CDR3: TGTGCCAGCAGTGCCCCGACAGGGGGCGGGTACGAGCAGTACTTC.

CDR3 sequence reads: CASSKRQGLDTQYF. The CDR3 bases are TGTGCCAGCAGTAAGCGACAGGGTTTAGATACGCAGTATTTT. The gene calls are TRBV6-5 and TRBJ2-3; TRBD1 agrees at 7 bases. This CDR3 has 14 residues. V gave up 5 bases and J gave up 5 bases; unmatched junction bases: 7. CDR1 is MNHEY and CDR2 is SVGAGI in the germline V gene.

CDR3 coding DNA: TGTGCCAGCAGCTTGAGGATTAGCGGGGTAGACTACGAGCAGTACTTC. This encodes CASSLRISGVDYEQYF. The chain combines TRBV5-6 with TRBJ2-5; TRBD2 matches 8 bases. The J call may be wrong; the DNA end is better matched by TRBJ2-7. This CDR3 has 16 residues. The germline CDR1 and CDR2 sequences are SGHDT and YYEEEE.

This clone was detected once. Within the sample, other DNA sequences also encode this same CDR3. The V call is TRBV9, the J call TRBJ1-1, with D tentatively TRBD1 (5 bases). Per germline, CDR1 SGDLS and CDR2 YYNGEE. The CDR3 length is 14 residues. The germline V and J ends were trimmed by 2 bases and 1 base, with 9 bases remaining between them. The CDR3 is CASSVAGQNTEAFF. CDR3 in DNA: TGTGCCAGCAGCGTCGCAGGGCAGAACACTGAAGCTTTCTTT.

The chain carries TRBV7-2 and TRBJ1-3; D is possibly TRBD1 (6 bases). This CDR3 contains 17 residues. Trimming shortened V by 1 base and J by 3 bases, and 16 bases separated the two germline ends. CDR1 is SGHTA, CDR2 FQGNSA, per germline. CDR3 coding DNA: TGTGCCAGCAGCTTAGAGTTCGGGGGGCGCGTTGGAAACACCATATATTTT. It translates to CASSLEFGGRVGNTIYF.

The table lists this clone with a count of one. J is TRBJ2-2 and V is TRBV4-3; 11 positions match TRBD2. The CDR3 runs to 15 residues. The germline gives CDR1 LGHNA, CDR2 YSLEER. With V trimmed by 0 bases and J by 6 bases, 0 bases remained unmatched. The CDR3 region has the DNA TGCGCCAGCAGCCAAGAACTAGCGGGGGCCGGGGAGCTGTTTTTT. This encodes CASSQELAGAGELFF.

This chain joins TRBV5-1 and TRBJ2-2; D gene uncertain. The CDR3 runs to 15 residues. The germline CDR1 and CDR2 sequences are SGHRS and YFSETQ. V was trimmed by 2 bases and J by 1 base, leaving 9 bases between them. Here the CDR3 DNA reads TGCGCCAGCAGCTTAGAGAACAGGAACACCGGGGAGCTGTTTTTT. Translating gives CASSLENRNTGELFF. Based on the CDR3 plus reference TRBV5-1 and TRBJ2-2, the full variable domain is KAGVTQTPRYLIKTRGQQVTLSCSPISGHRSVSWYQQTPGQGLQFLFEYFSETQRNKGNFPGRFSGRQFSNSRSEMNVSTLELGDSALYLCASSLENRNTGELFFGEGSRLTVL.

A few counts support this clone. V gene TRBV6-6 combines with J gene TRBJ2-2, with 8 bases lining up with TRBD1. The CDR3 extends over 14 amino acids. Germline V lookup: CDR1 MNHNY, CDR2 SVGAGI (reference sequence). Trimming removed 6 bases from V and 6 bases from J; junction bases left unmatched: 6. CDR3 coding DNA: TGTGCCAGCAGACCCTCAGGGGGCCCCGGGGAGCTGTTTTTT. It is translated as CASRPSGGPGELFF.

The genes are TRBV5-1 and TRBJ2-5; 10 bases fit TRBD2. Unmatched junction bases numbered 11, after V lost 0 bases and J lost 6 bases. The CDR3 is 17 residues long. Germline lookup yields CDR1 SGHRS and CDR2 YFSETQ. The CDR3 spells CASSLDASGSVGKTQYF. CDR3 nucleotide sequence: TGCGCCAGCAGCTTGGATGCTAGCGGGAGTGTGGGCAAGACCCAGTACTTC.

The chain has TRBV27 and TRBJ2-2, with D possibly matching TRBD1 (6 bases). The V and J ends lost 7 bases and 6 bases respectively, with 18 bases between them. The germline CDR1 and CDR2 sequences are MNHEY and SMNVEV (reference sequence). The CDR3 contains 15 residues. The CDR3: CASTAENRVAGELFF. The CDR3 nucleotides are TGTGCCAGCACCGCGGAGAACAGGGTGGCCGGGGAGCTGTTTTTT.

V and J are TRBV5-5 and TRBJ1-4; 10 positions agree with TRBD1. The germline V gene has CDR1 SGHKS and CDR2 YYEKEE (reference sequence). V dropped 0 bases and J dropped 7; count of bases not matched to a gene: 3. The CDR3 contains 15 residues. CDR3 nucleotides: TGTGCCAGCAGCTTGGTGACAGGGGGCACTGAAAAACTGTTTTTT. Encoded protein: CASSLVTGGTEKLFF. The whole variable domain, filled in from reference TRBV5-5 and TRBJ1-4, reads DAGVTQSPTHLIKTRGQQVTLRCSPISGHKSVSWYQQVLGQGPQFIFQYYEKEERGRGNFPDRFSARQFPNYSSELNVNALLLGDSALYLCASSLVTGGTEKLFFGSGTQLSVL.

The chain uses TRBV5-1 and TRBJ2-7, with TRBD1 matching over 7 bases. This CDR3 spans 15 amino acids. Trimming at V came to 0 bases and at J to 3 bases, leaving 6 bases not matched to a gene. Germline-derived CDR1 and CDR2 are SGHRS and YFSETQ. Here the CDR3 reads CASSLEQGRHYEQYF. The CDR3 DNA reads TGCGCCAGCAGCTTGGAACAGGGGCGTCACTACGAGCAGTACTTC.

V gene TRBV5-1 combines with J gene TRBJ2-2; TRBD2 matches at 13 bases. The CDR3 extends over 19 amino acids. Per germline, CDR1 SGHRS and CDR2 YFSETQ. After removal of 4 bases from V and 2 bases from J, the junction contained 11 bases not matched to a gene. The DNA of the CDR3 is TGCGCCAGCAGCCAGGGACTAGCGGGGTTGGGCGGAAACACCGGGGAGCTGTTTTTT. It yields the protein CASSQGLAGLGGNTGELFF.

The V and J genes are TRBV14 and TRBJ2-1; 7 bases align to TRBD2. The junction had 8 bases not matched to a gene; V was cut back by 3 bases and J by 6 bases. The germline V gene encodes CDR1 SGHDN and CDR2 FVKESK. CDR3 length: 15 amino acids. In nucleotides, the CDR3 is TGTGCCAGCAGCCAGCTATCCCCGGGGGGCAATGAGCAGTTCTTC. This sequence encodes CASSQLSPGGNEQFF.

The chain combines TRBV27 with TRBJ2-7; 7 bases fit TRBD1. Looked up from germline, CDR1 is MNHEY and CDR2 is SMNVEV (reference sequence). After removal of 6 bases from V and 0 bases from J, the junction contained 11 bases not matched to a gene. The CDR3 consists of 16 residues. As DNA, the CDR3 is TGTGCCAGCAGCCCACCCCCGGACAGGAGCTCCTACGAGCAGTACTTC. Translating gives CASSPPPDRSSYEQYF.

This clone was seen a single time. V and J are TRBV19 and TRBJ1-1; 7 bases agree with TRBD1. This CDR3 contains 14 residues. Germline assignment: CDR1 LNHDA and CDR2 SQIVND (reference sequence). V lost 6 bases and J lost 1; bases outside the gene matches: 5. In DNA form, the CDR3 reads TGTGCCAGTAGCTACAGGGGCAGGAACACTGAAGCTTTCTTT. Its translation: CASSYRGRNTEAFF.

The V and J genes are TRBV19 and TRBJ2-1, with D tentatively TRBD1 (6 bases). This CDR3 region has 19 residues. Germline assignment: CDR1 LNHDA and CDR2 SQIVND (reference sequence). V gave up 3 bases and J gave up 0 bases, with 21 bases separating them. This chain's CDR3 is CASSISHRATTSSYNEQFF. Here the CDR3 DNA reads TGTGCCAGTAGTATTTCCCACAGGGCCACCACCAGCTCCTACAATGAGCAGTTCTTC.